The rows below give T cell receptor beta chains drawn from one sample of a study of beta chain features in type 1 diabetes. Libraries were prepared by immunoSEQ multiplex PCR; TCRdb keeps only in-frame clonotypes and omits some of them. The data show approximately 150,000 clones, about 10% seen once. What was sequenced was naive CD4+ T cells from blood. These TCRs come from a man between 18 and 29 years old in good health. Both conserved end residues are trimmed from each CDR3. A clone size is listed for some rows: how often the clone was seen (once, few, many), or a class if it is expanded.

TRBV7-2 | - | ASSLSAPLAGEDEQY
TRBV4-3 | many | ASSHGLAAGYEQY
TRBV27 | - | ASSYDGVMGGELF
TRBV5-4 | - | ASRFAGGEGGYT
TRBV7-3 | - | ASTLNRGDYNEQF
TRBV7-2 | - | ASSPGDRVGQF
TRBV6-5 | - | ASSRMGATNEKLF
TRBV7-2 | few | ASSSGVSPNSNQPQH
TRBV15 | - | ATSRDQAGYT
TRBV6-1 | - | ASKELAGSPLH
TRBV7-9 | - | ASSPQLAGARREQF
TRBV29-1 | - | SVEGLARGETQY
TRBV11-2 | - | ASSEDRWDYGYT
TRBV7-3 | - | ASSLTPLAGVGDTQY
TRBV28 | - | ASRLGLAGHQETQY
TRBV6-5 | few | ASSYSTGGAWTEAF
TRBV19 | few | ASSWAAGGRSTDTQY
TRBV7-8 | few | ASSSGLAGQETQY
TRBV6-1 | - | ASSEPGEGTDTQY
TRBV28 | few | ASSLKDRGLDTQY
TRBV2 | few | ASSEGTLNNEQF
TRBV4-3 | few | ASSQAGFGSSTGELF
TRBV5-1 | - | ASSLPGTGKQETQY
TRBV10-2 | few | ASSESDDREAF
TRBV30 | - | AWSVRDNGYT
TRBV21-1 | few | ASSKPGRNTEAF
TRBV5-4 | few | ASSREVYGYT
TRBV19 | - | ASSPSPVADTQY
TRBV15 | few | ATSTRHTSYGYT
TRBV30 | few | ACIGRGGYEQY
TRBV10-3 | few | AISDLTSTDTQY
TRBV7-2 | few | ASSSVGQSGANVLT
TRBV6-5 | - | ASSYSPGLNTEAF
TRBV2 | few | ASSPRAQETQY
TRBV2 | few | ASRELAKGHEQF
TRBV19 | - | ASSNGFGEQY
TRBV7-3 | - | ASSPRRPGRTDTQY
TRBV5-5 | - | ASSTPQRGREADTQY
TRBV25-1 | few | ASSDNGSPYEQY
TRBV21-1 | - | ASSKGARVVYSNQPQH
TRBV7-9 | many | ASSPWTGGVDTEAF